There are a few counts of the clone carrying this T cell receptor beta chain. Its matching antigen is unknown. The data originate from a study of cytomegalovirus exposure and HLA in healthy donors. Study findings and constraints: The number of N-insertions in an Asian-associated ancestry cluster was reportedly below the roughly 660-donor mean in a later analysis. Associated with cytomegalovirus, according to the listing, were 150 to 200 TCR beta chains.

Though probably carrying unrecorded immune exposures, donors were nominally healthy at sampling. Both 60 Vbeta primers and 13 Jbeta primers went into the PCR. Using immunoSEQ multiplex PCR, the repertoire was profiled, and TCRdb retains in-frame clones only, with some absent. Of roughly 140,000 clones listed, roughly 78% are singletons. The V segment lost 6 bases and the J segment 5 bases; nucleotides outside the gene matches: 3. Per the germline V gene, CDR1 is SQVTM and CDR2 is ANQGSEA. CDR3 length: 12 amino acids. This rearrangement joins TRBV29-1 to TRBJ1-1; 10 positions agree with TRBD1. Sequencing input: PBMCs. The sequence came from a man aged 35 to 55 in good health and CMV-seropositive. The DNA for the CDR3 is TGCAGCGTGGGACAGGGGATAACTGAAGCTTTCTTT. It encodes CSVGQGITEAFF.